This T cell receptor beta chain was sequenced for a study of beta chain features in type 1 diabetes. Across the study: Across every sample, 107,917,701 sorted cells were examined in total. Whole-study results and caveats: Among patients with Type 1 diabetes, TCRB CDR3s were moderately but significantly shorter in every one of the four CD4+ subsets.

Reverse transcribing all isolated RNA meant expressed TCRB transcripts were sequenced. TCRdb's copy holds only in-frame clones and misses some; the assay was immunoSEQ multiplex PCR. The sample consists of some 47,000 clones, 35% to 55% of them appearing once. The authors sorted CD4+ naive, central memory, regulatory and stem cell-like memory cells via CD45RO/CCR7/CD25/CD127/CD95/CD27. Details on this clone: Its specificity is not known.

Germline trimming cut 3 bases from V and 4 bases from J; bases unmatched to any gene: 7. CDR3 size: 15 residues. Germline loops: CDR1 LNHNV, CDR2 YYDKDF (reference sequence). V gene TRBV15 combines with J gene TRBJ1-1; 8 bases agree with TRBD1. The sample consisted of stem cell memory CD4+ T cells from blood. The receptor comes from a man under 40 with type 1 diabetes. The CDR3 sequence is CATSRDRAGVTEAFF. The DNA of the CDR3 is TGTGCCACCAGCAGGGACAGGGCGGGAGTCACTGAAGCTTTCTTT.